One and the same sample provided the 25 T cell receptor beta chains below, sequenced in a study of blood T cell repertoires in COVID-19. Measured with immunoSEQ multiplex PCR; TCRdb has only the in-frame clones, and not every one. The data contain fewer than 50,000 clones, roughly 85% of them seen just once; the ten biggest clones take up 20% to 30%. Sequences were obtained from peripheral blood. These receptors were taken from a man aged 65 to 85 with acute or convalescent COVID-19.

This clone was seen only a few times. The chain couples TRBV5-1 to TRBJ2-2; D remains ambiguous. The CDR3 is made up of 15 amino acids. Germline V gives CDR1 SGHRS, CDR2 YFSETQ. V dropped 1 base and J dropped 6 bases, with 13 bases sitting between them. CDR3 protein: CASSLTETRSGELFF. The CDR3 region has the DNA TGCGCCAGCAGCTTGACAGAGACAAGATCCGGGGAGCTGTTTTTT.

This clone was seen a few times. The rearrangement uses TRBV27 and TRBJ1-1; D unresolved. V lost 3 bases and J 3 bases, leaving 8 bases between the germline ends. The CDR3 is 13 residues long. Germline V gene sequence: CDR1 MNHEY, CDR2 SMNVEV (reference sequence). Here the CDR3 reads CASSFRRDTEAFF. CDR3 nucleotides: TGTGCCAGCAGTTTTCGGAGGGACACTGAAGCTTTCTTT.

This clone was counted a few times. The gene calls are TRBV7-3 and TRBJ1-1; the D gene is possibly TRBD1 (6 bases). The CDR3 extends over 13 amino acids. CDR1 and CDR2 (germline): SGHTA, FQGTGA. Trimming took 3 bases from V and 3 from J, leaving 8 bases between them. CDR3 sequence: CASSFGQYTEAFF. For the CDR3, the DNA is TGTGCCAGCAGCTTCGGACAGTACACTGAAGCTTTCTTT.

CDR3 sequence: CASIRKTGVGNTIYF. CDR3 DNA sequence: TGTGCCAGTATCCGGAAGACAGGGGTTGGAAACACCATATATTTT. J is TRBJ1-3 and V is TRBV19; 8 nucleotides match TRBD1. CDR1 LNHDA and CDR2 SQIVND come from the germline V gene (reference sequence). There are 15 residues in the CDR3. With 7 bases clipped from V and 3 bases from J, the junction kept 8 bases outside the gene matches.

V gene TRBV24-1 combines with J gene TRBJ2-2, with a tentative D call TRBD1 (6 bases). There are 16 residues in the CDR3. The germline gives CDR1 KGHDR, CDR2 SFDVKD. V dropped 3 bases and J dropped 1 base, with 11 bases sitting between them. CDR3 nucleotide sequence: TGTGCCACCAGTGATACCACAGGGAAGAACACCGGGGAGCTGTTTTTT. Translating it yields CATSDTTGKNTGELFF.

This chain joins TRBV30 and TRBJ2-7; D might be TRBD2 (6 bases). CDR3 length: 13 residues. V lost 2 bases and J lost 6, with 14 bases in between. Germline CDR1 reads GTSNPN; CDR2 reads SVGIG (reference sequence). CDR3 DNA: TGTGCCTGGAGTACCGGGACTGCCTCCGAGCAGTACTTC. This encodes CAWSTGTASEQYF.

This clone was seen only once. The chain employs TRBV12-3 or TRBV12-4 and TRBJ1-4, with 7 bases aligning to TRBD1. The junction had 7 bases not matched to a gene; V was cut back by 10 bases and J by 5 bases. The CDR3 is 13 amino acids. The CDR3 DNA follows: TGTGCCACCAGACAGGGAGAGAATGAAAAACTGTTTTTT. Translation gives CATRQGENEKLFF.

V and J are TRBV6-5 and TRBJ2-7; a weak D match, TRBD2 (5 bases). CDR1 and CDR2 from the germline V gene are MNHEY and SVGAGI. V dropped 5 bases and J dropped 3 bases, with 14 bases sitting between them. The CDR3 spans 14 residues. CDR3 region: CASSPEALNYEQYF. The CDR3 nucleotides are TGTGCCAGCAGTCCGGAGGCACTTAACTACGAGCAGTACTTC.

J is TRBJ2-2 and V is TRBV3-1 (or the pseudogene TRBV3-2); perhaps TRBD1 as D (5 bases). CDR3 length: 18 residues. Germline lookup yields CDR1 LGHDT and CDR2 YNNKEL (reference sequence). V lost 0 bases and J lost 6, with 20 bases in between. CDR3 region: CASSQDYIVGAIAGELFF. CDR3 bases: TGTGCCAGCAGCCAAGATTATATTGTAGGGGCGATAGCCGGGGAGCTGTTTTTT.

This clone was seen just once. The CDR3 is CASSSRQGGYGYTF. The CDR3 DNA reads TGTGCCAGCAGCTCTAGACAGGGAGGCTATGGCTACACCTTC. The rearrangement uses TRBV5-4 and TRBJ1-2; 7 bases map to TRBD1. Germline V CDR1 and CDR2: SGHNT, YYREEE (reference sequence). The CDR3 has 14 amino acids. After removal of 3 bases from V and 4 bases from J, the junction contained 6 bases not matched to a gene.

J is TRBJ2-3 and V is TRBV30; TRBD1 agrees at 7 bases. From germline, CDR1 is GTSNPN and CDR2 SVGIG (reference sequence). The CDR3 length is 12 residues. V shed 3 bases and J 4 bases; nucleotides not matched to a gene: 1. The CDR3 nucleotides are TGTGCCTGGAGGGGGACAGCAGATACGCAGTATTTT. Translating gives CAWRGTADTQYF.

Comments on this clone: At one of its ends the junction is not consistent with the germline gene, which may arise from a read error. This chain links TRBV6-6 with TRBJ2-1; possible D gene TRBD2, 5 bases. The CDR3 consists of 14 residues. Germline V gene sequence: CDR1 MNHNY, CDR2 SVGAGI (reference sequence). CDR3 in amino acids: CASSDSDWNNEQFF. In DNA, the CDR3 is TGTGCCAGCAGTGACTCGGACTGGAACAATGAGCAGTTCTTC.

V is TRBV10-2 and J is TRBJ2-7, with TRBD1 matching 11 bases. The CDR3 sequence is 14 residues long. After removal of 6 bases from V and 2 bases from J, the junction contained 3 bases not matched to a gene. From germline, CDR1 is WSHSY and CDR2 SAAADI. The CDR3 is CASRPGQGAYEQYF. In nucleotides, the CDR3 is TGCGCCAGCAGACCGGGACAGGGGGCCTACGAGCAGTACTTC.

This chain connects TRBV21-1 to TRBJ1-2. TRBV21-1 is a known pseudogene. The CDR3 covers 12 residues. CDR3: CASSKRGAGYTF. CDR3 sequence (DNA): TGTGCCAGCAGCAAACGGGGGGCCGGCTACACCTTC.

The chain is built from TRBV4-1 and TRBJ1-2, with 8 bases lining up with TRBD1. The CDR3 is 13 residues long. From germline, CDR1 is MGHRA and CDR2 YSYEKL. With V trimmed by 4 bases and J by 8 bases, 6 bases remained unmatched. CDR3 loop: CASSRTGLEGYTF. The CDR3 DNA is TGCGCCAGCAGCCGGACAGGGCTAGAGGGCTACACCTTC.

Ten or more counts support this clone. V usage is TRBV27 and J usage is TRBJ2-7; tentative D call: TRBD2 (7 bases). Trimming took off 6 bases at V and 3 bases at J, with 24 bases between the two ends. The CDR3 has 17 residues. CDR1 is MNHEY and CDR2 is SMNVEV in the germline V gene (reference sequence). The CDR3 sequence is CASSQPRRGASNYEQYF. Written as DNA, the CDR3 is TGTGCCAGCAGCCAACCCCGCCGGGGGGCCTCCAACTACGAGCAGTACTTC.

The chain uses TRBV12-3 or TRBV12-4 and TRBJ2-3, with D hard to call. The CDR3 totals 13 residues. The ends were cut back, 3 bases at V and 4 bases at J, with 8 bases in the middle. In nucleotides, the CDR3 is TGTGCCAGCAGTTTTGGAGACTCAGATACGCAGTATTTT. Amino acid sequence: CASSFGDSDTQYF.

The rearrangement uses TRBV11-2 and TRBJ2-3, with 7 bases fitting TRBD1. This CDR3 contains 15 residues. Looked up from germline, CDR1 is SGHAT and CDR2 is FQNNGV. Germline trimming cut 5 bases from V and 3 bases from J; bases unmatched to any gene: 8. This CDR3 reads CASSINRGRTDTQYF. The DNA for the CDR3 is TGTGCCAGCAGCATCAACAGGGGACGGACAGATACGCAGTATTTT.

The CDR3 region is CASSSDPSGEQYF. CDR3 coding DNA: TGCGCCAGCAGCTCTGACCCCTCGGGTGAGCAGTACTTC. The chain is built from TRBV5-1 and TRBJ2-7; D gene uncertain. The CDR3 totals 13 residues. Germline V gene data show CDR1 as SGHRS and CDR2 as YFSETQ. V was pared by 3 bases and J by 7 bases, with 14 bases between.

The rearrangement uses TRBV7-3 and TRBJ2-6; D is ambiguous. V was pared by 2 bases and J by 0 bases, with 8 bases between. The CDR3 is 16 amino acids. In germline, CDR1 is SGHTA, CDR2 FQGTGA. The chain's CDR3 is CASSLSPGSGANVLTF. CDR3 nucleotides: TGTGCCAGCAGCTTATCTCCCGGCTCTGGGGCCAACGTCCTGACTTTC.

This chain links TRBV2 with TRBJ1-1; TRBD1 aligns across 7 bases. Germline loops: CDR1 SNHLY, CDR2 FYNNEI. J was trimmed by 1 base and V by 4 bases; bases with no gene match: 6. The CDR3 extends over 15 amino acids. The CDR3 region has the DNA TGTGCCAGCAGTGGATTAGGGACAGCGAACACTGAAGCTTTCTTT. It translates to CASSGLGTANTEAFF.

This sequence joins TRBV28 and TRBJ1-1; 8 bases are shared with TRBD1. The V and J ends lost 5 bases and 10 bases, in that order; junction bases with no gene match: 18. Germline V gives CDR1 MDHEN, CDR2 SYDVKM. CDR3 length: 16 amino acids. The CDR3, as DNA: TGTGCCAGCAGTCTCATCGGGCCGGGACAGGCAGAAGGAGCTTTCTTT. This codes for CASSLIGPGQAEGAFF.

The V gene is TRBV27, the J gene TRBJ2-7, with 10 bases lining up with TRBD1. The germline gives CDR1 MNHEY, CDR2 SMNVEV (reference sequence). The V and J ends lost 5 bases and 3 bases, in that order; junction bases with no gene match: 7. The CDR3 length is 15 residues. The CDR3 here is CASSLTGTGVYEQYF. CDR3 nucleotides: TGTGCCAGCAGTCTAACCGGGACAGGGGTCTACGAGCAGTACTTC.

This chain joins TRBV5-6 and TRBJ1-5, with D possibly matching TRBD1 (6 bases). The germline V gene encodes CDR1 SGHDT and CDR2 YYEEEE. V was shortened by 2 bases and J by 4 bases, with 13 bases between the two germline ends. This CDR3 is built from 15 residues. For the CDR3, the DNA is TGTGCCAGCAGCTTCCAGGGGACATCTAATCAGCCCCAGCATTTT. This sequence encodes CASSFQGTSNQPQHF.

This chain connects TRBV15 to TRBJ2-1; TRBD2 aligns across 7 bases. Germline CDR1 and CDR2: LNHNV and YYDKDF (reference sequence). The CDR3 extends over 17 amino acids. V trimming: 0 bases; J trimming: 2 bases; junction bases outside the gene matches: 7. CDR3 sequence (DNA): TGTGCCACCAGCAGAGATGGTGCTAGCGGCGCCTACAATGAGCAGTTCTTC. This codes for CATSRDGASGAYNEQFF.